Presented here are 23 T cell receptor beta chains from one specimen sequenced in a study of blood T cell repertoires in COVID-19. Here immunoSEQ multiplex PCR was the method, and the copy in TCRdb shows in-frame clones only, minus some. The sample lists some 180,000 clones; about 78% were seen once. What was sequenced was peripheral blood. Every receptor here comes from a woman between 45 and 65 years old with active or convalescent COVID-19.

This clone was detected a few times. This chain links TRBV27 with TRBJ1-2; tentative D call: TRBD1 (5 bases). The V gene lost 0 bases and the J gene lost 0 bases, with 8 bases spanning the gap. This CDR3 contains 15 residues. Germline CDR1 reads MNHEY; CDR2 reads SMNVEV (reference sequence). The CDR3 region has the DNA TGTGCCAGCAGTTTATCGCAGGGTTCTAACTATGGCTACACCTTC. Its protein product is CASSLSQGSNYGYTF.

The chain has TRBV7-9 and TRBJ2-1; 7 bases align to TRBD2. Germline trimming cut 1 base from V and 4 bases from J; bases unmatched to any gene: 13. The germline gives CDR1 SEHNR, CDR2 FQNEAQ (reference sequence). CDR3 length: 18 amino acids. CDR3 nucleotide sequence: TGTGCCAGCAGCTTAGGGGTGGTGGGAGGGAACGATTACAATGAGCAGTTCTTC. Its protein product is CASSLGVVGGNDYNEQFF.

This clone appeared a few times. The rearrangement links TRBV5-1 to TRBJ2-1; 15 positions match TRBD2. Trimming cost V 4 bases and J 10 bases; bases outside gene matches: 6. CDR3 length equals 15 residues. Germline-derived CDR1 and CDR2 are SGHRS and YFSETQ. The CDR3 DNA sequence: TGCGCCAGCAGCGGTGGACTAGCGGGAGGGAACGAGCAGTTCTTC. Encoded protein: CASSGGLAGGNEQFF.

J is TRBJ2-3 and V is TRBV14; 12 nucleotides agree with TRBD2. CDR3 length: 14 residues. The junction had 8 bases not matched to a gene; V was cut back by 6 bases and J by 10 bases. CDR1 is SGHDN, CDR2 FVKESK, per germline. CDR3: CASSWTSGASAQYF. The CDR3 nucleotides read TGTGCCAGCAGTTGGACTAGCGGGGCGAGCGCGCAGTATTTT.

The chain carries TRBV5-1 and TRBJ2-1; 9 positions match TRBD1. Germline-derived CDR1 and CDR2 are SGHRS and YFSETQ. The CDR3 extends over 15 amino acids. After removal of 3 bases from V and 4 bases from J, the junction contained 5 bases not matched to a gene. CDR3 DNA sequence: TGCGCCAGCAGCTCGGGACAGGGTGCGTACAATGAGCAGTTCTTC. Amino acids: CASSSGQGAYNEQFF.

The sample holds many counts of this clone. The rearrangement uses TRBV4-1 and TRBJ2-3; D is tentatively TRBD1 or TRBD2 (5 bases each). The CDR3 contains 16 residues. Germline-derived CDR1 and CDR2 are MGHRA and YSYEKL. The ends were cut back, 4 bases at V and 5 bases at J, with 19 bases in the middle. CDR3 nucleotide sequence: TGCGCCAGCAGCCGAGAGGGGAGTAGCACAAAAGATACGCAGTATTTT. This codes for CASSREGSSTKDTQYF.

CDR3 bases: TGTGCCAGTAGGGGGGGTCTGGGGCAGCCCCAGCATTTT. It codes for CASRGGLGQPQHF. The rearrangement joins TRBV19 to TRBJ1-5; TRBD1 might be the D (5 bases). V was clipped by 6 bases and J by 7 bases, with 13 bases between them. The CDR3 is 13 amino acids. From germline, CDR1 is LNHDA and CDR2 SQIVND (reference sequence). Supplemented by reference TRBV19 and TRBJ1-5, the full variable domain reads DGGITQSPKYLFRKEGQNVTLSCEQNLNHDAMYWYRQDPGQGLRLIYYSQIVNDFQKGDIAEGYSVSREKKESFPLTVTSAQKNPTAFYLCASRGGLGQPQHFGDGTRLSIL.

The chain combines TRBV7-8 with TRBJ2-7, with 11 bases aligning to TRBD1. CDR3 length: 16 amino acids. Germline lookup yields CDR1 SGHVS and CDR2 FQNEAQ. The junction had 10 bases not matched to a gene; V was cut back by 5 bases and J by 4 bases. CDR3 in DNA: TGTGCCAGCAGCCCCAGTCGGGACAGGGGGAGGTACGAGCAGTACTTC. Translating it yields CASSPSRDRGRYEQYF.

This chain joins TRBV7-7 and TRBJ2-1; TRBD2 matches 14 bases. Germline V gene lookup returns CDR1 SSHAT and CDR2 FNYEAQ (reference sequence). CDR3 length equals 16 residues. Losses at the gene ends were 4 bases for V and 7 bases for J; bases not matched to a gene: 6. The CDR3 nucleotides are TGTGCCAGCAGCTCGGGACTAGCGGGAGAACGGAATGAGCAGTTCTTC. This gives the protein CASSSGLAGERNEQFF.

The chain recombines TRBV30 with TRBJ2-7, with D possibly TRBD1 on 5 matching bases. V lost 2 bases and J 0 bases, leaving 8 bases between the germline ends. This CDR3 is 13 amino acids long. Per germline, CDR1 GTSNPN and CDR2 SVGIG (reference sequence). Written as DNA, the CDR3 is TGTGCCTGGAGTAGGGGCCTCTCCTACGAGCAGTACTTC. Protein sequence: CAWSRGLSYEQYF.

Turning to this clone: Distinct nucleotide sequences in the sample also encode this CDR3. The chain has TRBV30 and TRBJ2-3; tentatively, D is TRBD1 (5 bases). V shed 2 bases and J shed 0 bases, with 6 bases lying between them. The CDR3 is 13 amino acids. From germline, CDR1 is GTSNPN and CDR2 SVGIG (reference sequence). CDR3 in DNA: TGTGCCTGGAGTAGGGGTAGCACAGATACGCAGTATTTT. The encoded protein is CAWSRGSTDTQYF. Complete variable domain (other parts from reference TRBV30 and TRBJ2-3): SQTIHQWPATLVQPVGSPLSLECTVEGTSNPNLYWYRQAAGRGLQLLFYSVGIGQISSEVPQNLSASRPQDRQFILSSKKLLLSDSGFYLCAWSRGSTDTQYFGPGTRLTVL.

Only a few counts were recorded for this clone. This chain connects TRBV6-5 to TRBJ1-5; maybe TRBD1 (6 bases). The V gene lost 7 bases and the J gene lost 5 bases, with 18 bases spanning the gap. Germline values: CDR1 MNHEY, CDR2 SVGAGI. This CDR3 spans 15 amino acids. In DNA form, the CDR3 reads TGTGCCAGCAATTCAGGACAGCGAGCGTATCAGCCCCAGCATTTT. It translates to CASNSGQRAYQPQHF.

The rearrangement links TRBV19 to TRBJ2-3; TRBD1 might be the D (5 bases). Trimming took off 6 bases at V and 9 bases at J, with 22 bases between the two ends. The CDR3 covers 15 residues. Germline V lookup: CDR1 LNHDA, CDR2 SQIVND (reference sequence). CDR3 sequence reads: CASSSWGGSDNTQYF. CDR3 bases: TGTGCCAGTAGCTCTTGGGGCGGCTCTGACAACACGCAGTATTTT.

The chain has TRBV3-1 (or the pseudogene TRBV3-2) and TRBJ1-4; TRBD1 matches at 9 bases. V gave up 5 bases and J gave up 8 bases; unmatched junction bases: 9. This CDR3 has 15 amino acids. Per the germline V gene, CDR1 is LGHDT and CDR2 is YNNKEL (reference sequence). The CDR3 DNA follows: TGTGCCAGCAGCTCTTTGGACAGGGGTTGGGAAAAACTGTTTTTT. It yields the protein CASSSLDRGWEKLFF.

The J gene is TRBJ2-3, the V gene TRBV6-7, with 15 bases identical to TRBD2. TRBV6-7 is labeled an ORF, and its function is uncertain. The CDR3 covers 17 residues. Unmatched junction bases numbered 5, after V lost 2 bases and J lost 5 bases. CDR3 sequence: CASSYLGLAGGEDTQYF. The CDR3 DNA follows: TGTGCCAGCAGTTACCTAGGACTAGCGGGAGGGGAAGATACGCAGTATTTT.

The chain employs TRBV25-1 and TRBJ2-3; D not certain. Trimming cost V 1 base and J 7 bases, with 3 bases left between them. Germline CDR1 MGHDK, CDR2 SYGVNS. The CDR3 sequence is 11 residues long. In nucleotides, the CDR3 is TGTGCCAGCAGTGAATCATATACGCAGTATTTT. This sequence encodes CASSESYTQYF.

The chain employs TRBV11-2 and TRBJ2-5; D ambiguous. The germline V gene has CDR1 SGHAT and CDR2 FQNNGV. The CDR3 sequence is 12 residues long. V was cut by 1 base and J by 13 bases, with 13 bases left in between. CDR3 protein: CASSLVSQTLYF. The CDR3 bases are TGTGCCAGCAGCTTAGTGTCACAGACCTTGTACTTC.

The CDR3 spells CASSPRGAFGSPLHF. The CDR3 DNA reads TGCGCCAGCAGCCCTAGAGGAGCTTTCGGTTCACCCCTCCACTTT. The rearrangement links TRBV4-3 to TRBJ1-6; D ambiguous. This CDR3 has 15 amino acids. Germline V CDR1 and CDR2: LGHNA, YSLEER. The V end lost 4 bases, the J end lost 9 bases, and 16 bases lay between the germline ends.

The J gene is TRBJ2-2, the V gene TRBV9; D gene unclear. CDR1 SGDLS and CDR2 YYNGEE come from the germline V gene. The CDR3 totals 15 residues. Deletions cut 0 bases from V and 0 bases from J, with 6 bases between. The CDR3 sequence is CASSVGASNTGELFF. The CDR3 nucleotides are TGTGCCAGCAGCGTAGGGGCGTCGAACACCGGGGAGCTGTTTTTT. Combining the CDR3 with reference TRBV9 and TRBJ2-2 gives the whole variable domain DSGVTQTPKHLITATGQRVTLRCSPRSGDLSVYWYQQSLDQGLQFLIQYYNGEERAKGNILERFSAQQFPDLHSELNLSSLELGDSALYFCASSVGASNTGELFFGEGSRLTVL.

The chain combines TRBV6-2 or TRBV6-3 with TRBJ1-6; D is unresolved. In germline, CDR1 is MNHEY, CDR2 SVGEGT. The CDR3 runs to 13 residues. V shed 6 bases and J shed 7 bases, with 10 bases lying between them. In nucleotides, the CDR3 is TGTGCCAGCAGCCTTAGCCCGAATTCACCCCTCCACTTT. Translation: CASSLSPNSPLHF.

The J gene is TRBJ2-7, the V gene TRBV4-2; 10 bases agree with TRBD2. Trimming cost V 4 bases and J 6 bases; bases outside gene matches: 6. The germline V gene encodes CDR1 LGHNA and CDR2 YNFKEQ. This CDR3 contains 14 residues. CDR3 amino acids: CASSPSGRAAEQYF. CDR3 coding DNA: TGTGCCAGCAGCCCGAGCGGGAGGGCGGCCGAGCAGTACTTC.

CDR3 nucleotide sequence: TGTGCCAGCAGCTTCCCAGGTATTCAGGGCAACACTGAAGCTTTCTTT. This translates into CASSFPGIQGNTEAFF. The chain uses TRBV7-9 and TRBJ1-1; a weak D match, TRBD1 (5 bases). The CDR3 is 16 residues long. V lost 3 bases and J lost 2, with 16 bases in between. Germline V CDR1 and CDR2: SEHNR, FQNEAQ (reference sequence).

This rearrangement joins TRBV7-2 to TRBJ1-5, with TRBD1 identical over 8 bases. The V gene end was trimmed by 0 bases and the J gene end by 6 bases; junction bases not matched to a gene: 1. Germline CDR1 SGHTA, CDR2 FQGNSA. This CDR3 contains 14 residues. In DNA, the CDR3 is TGTGCCAGCAGCTTAGCCAGGGGGCTTCAGCCCCAGCATTTT. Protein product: CASSLARGLQPQHF.